The rows below give T cell receptor beta chains drawn from one sample of a study of early T cells in non-severe SARS-CoV-2 infection. TCRdb analysed the 5' RACE reads with MiXCR anew, one entry per CDR3 protein. The repertoire holds under 90,000 distinct CDR3 sequences, under 15% seen once, with 6% in the top ten. Source material: whole blood. These TCRs come from an adult who was a healthcare worker with PCR-confirmed SARS-CoV-2 infection or an uninfected control (not recorded which). Both conserved end residues are part of each CDR3. Clone size, where shown, is once, few, many, or a class for clones that have expanded.

size: many; V: TRBV3-1; J: TRBJ1-4; CDR3: CASSHATNEKLFF
size: .; V: TRBV20-1; J: TRBJ2-2; CDR3: CSARDPIAGGVTGELFF
size: few; V: TRBV11-1; J: TRBJ2-1; CDR3: CASSDHWTEQFF
size: many; V: TRBV24-1; J: TRBJ2-5; CDR3: CATSDLGRGETQYF
size: .; V: TRBV5-4; J: TRBJ2-7; CDR3: CASSLEAAYEQYF
size: .; V: TRBV6-6; J: TRBJ2-1; CDR3: CASILGGIGEQFF
size: .; V: TRBV5-1; J: TRBJ1-1; CDR3: CASSSSSGVEAFF
size: .; V: TRBV18; J: TRBJ1-6; CDR3: CASSPNGPNNSPLHF
size: .; V: TRBV10-3; J: TRBJ2-1; CDR3: CAISRGQGEDEQFF
size: many; V: TRBV5-1; J: TRBJ2-2; CDR3: CASFGSAGGELFF
size: .; V: TRBV12-3/TRBV12-4; J: TRBJ2-3; CDR3: CASSRTSGGPSYTQYF
size: .; V: TRBV29-1; J: TRBJ2-3; CDR3: CSVVTGVTDTQYF
size: many; V: TRBV2; J: TRBJ2-3; CDR3: CASRFTGHTDTQYF
size: .; V: TRBV2; J: TRBJ1-1; CDR3: CAAAGPRDRTEAFF
size: few; V: TRBV29-1; J: TRBJ2-1; CDR3: CSVVVGASSYNEQFF
size: .; V: TRBV7-2; J: TRBJ2-3; CDR3: CASSLNLAGVTDTQYF
size: many; V: TRBV20-1; J: TRBJ2-7; CDR3: CSASPIAGVSYEQYF
size: few; V: TRBV2; J: TRBJ2-1; CDR3: CASWRGNSYNEQFF
size: .; V: TRBV7-9; J: TRBJ1-1; CDR3: CASSFGLNTEAFF
size: few; V: TRBV4-2; J: TRBJ1-2; CDR3: CASSQEREGVRLYGYTF
size: .; V: TRBV4-2; J: TRBJ1-4; CDR3: CASSQRAQGANEKLFF
size: few; V: TRBV19; J: TRBJ2-4; CDR3: CASRDRGLAKNIQYF
size: .; V: TRBV7-9; J: TRBJ2-4; CDR3: CASSLERTSGIQYF
size: many; V: TRBV5-1; J: TRBJ2-1; CDR3: CASSATPGQGQRQFF
size: .; V: TRBV12-3/TRBV12-4; J: TRBJ1-1; CDR3: CASSSQVGMGTEAFF
size: .; V: TRBV7-8; J: TRBJ2-7; CDR3: CASSLVGGGSSYEQYF
size: .; V: TRBV4-1; J: TRBJ2-7; CDR3: CASSQADSYEQYF
size: few; V: TRBV6-5; J: TRBJ2-1; CDR3: CASSYSWGSYNEQFF
size: few; V: TRBV27; J: TRBJ2-1; CDR3: CASTGGFYNEQFF
size: .; V: TRBV12-5; J: TRBJ2-4; CDR3: CASGLVPTGALVDIQYF
size: many; V: TRBV12-3/TRBV12-4; J: TRBJ2-5; CDR3: CASRDQRGIGTQYF
size: few; V: TRBV5-1; J: TRBJ1-5; CDR3: CASSWGQGGQPQHF
size: once; V: TRBV12-3/TRBV12-4; J: TRBJ2-7; CDR3: CASSHEITGTYEQYF
size: many; V: TRBV24-1; J: TRBJ2-1; CDR3: CATSDRDRPLGNEQFF
size: .; V: TRBV7-6; J: TRBJ2-7; CDR3: CASSLETSGRAKVDEQYF
size: .; V: TRBV29-1; J: TRBJ1-3; CDR3: CSVEDFHSAGNTIYF
size: .; V: TRBV10-3; J: TRBJ2-4; CDR3: CAISQDRGGKNIQYF
size: many; V: TRBV6-1; J: TRBJ1-2; CDR3: CATTLLGRDYGYTF
size: .; V: TRBV29-1; J: TRBJ2-5; CDR3: CSVEDVSTQETQYF
size: .; V: TRBV18; J: TRBJ2-5; CDR3: CASSPPTQETQYF
size: many; V: TRBV5-1; J: TRBJ2-6; CDR3: CASSLSSGANVLTF
size: .; V: TRBV7-2; J: TRBJ2-7; CDR3: CASSLEGGARNEQYF
size: .; V: TRBV14; J: TRBJ2-3; CDR3: CASSLTGAGTDTQYF
size: .; V: TRBV9; J: TRBJ2-5; CDR3: CASSPTIGGAYQETQYF
size: few; V: TRBV5-6; J: TRBJ1-6; CDR3: CASSFRGANSPLHF
size: .; V: TRBV20-1; J: TRBJ2-4; CDR3: CSANPGGAKNIQYF
size: many; V: TRBV21-1; J: TRBJ2-7; CDR3: CASSKKKGQIPYEQYF
size: .; V: TRBV4-2; J: TRBJ1-1; CDR3: CASSPSGPNTEAFF
size: few; V: TRBV11-2; J: TRBJ1-3; CDR3: CASSRTPGSGNTIYF
size: few; V: TRBV24-1; J: TRBJ2-7; CDR3: CATSDFTGQETYEQYF
size: few; V: TRBV19; J: TRBJ2-1; CDR3: CASSTALGTGVFDEQFF
size: .; V: TRBV12-3/TRBV12-4; J: TRBJ1-4; CDR3: CASSFRPKVREKLFF
size: .; V: TRBV9; J: TRBJ2-2; CDR3: CASSVLANTGELFF
size: once; V: TRBV28; J: TRBJ1-4; CDR3: CASSEPRRQSRAREKLFF
size: .; V: TRBV20-1; J: TRBJ2-7; CDR3: CSARDWTLSYEQYF
size: many; V: TRBV6-5; J: TRBJ2-7; CDR3: CASSSLGQAPSEQYF
size: medium-sized; V: TRBV28; J: TRBJ2-7; CDR3: CASDSVPGDTFRPREQYF